Each of the 16 T cell receptor beta chains below was sequenced from the same sample in a study of blood T cell repertoires in COVID-19. Generated by immunoSEQ multiplex PCR, the TCRdb table keeps only in-frame clones and is missing some. Of roughly 180,000 clones in the sample, approximately 90% were seen once. The sequenced sample was PBMCs or T cells enriched from blood (not recorded which). The receptors derive from a woman in her 30s who had recovered from COVID-19.

The chain joins TRBV2 to TRBJ2-2; 7 positions match TRBD1. This CDR3 is built from 12 residues. Germline values: CDR1 SNHLY, CDR2 FYNNEI. V lost 6 bases and J lost 6; bases outside the gene matches: 1. The CDR3 is CASRTGSGELFF. The CDR3 DNA reads as TGTGCCAGCAGGACAGGGTCCGGGGAGCTGTTTTTT. Looking up the rest from reference TRBV2 and TRBJ2-2 gives the full variable domain: EPEVTQTPSHQVTQMGQEVILRCVPISNHLYFYWYRQILGQKVEFLVSFYNNEISEKSEIFDDQFSVERPDGSNFTLKIRSTKLEDSAMYFCASRTGSGELFFGEGSRLTVL.

The chain carries TRBV11-3 and TRBJ2-3; D is possibly TRBD2 (6 bases). The CDR3 totals 16 residues. Germline CDR1 reads SGHNT; CDR2 reads YENEEA. Trimming took 3 bases from V and 1 from J, leaving 14 bases between them. In DNA form, the CDR3 reads TGTGCCAGCAGCTTGAATGGCGGAGGGGGCACAGATACGCAGTATTTT. Translated: CASSLNGGGGTDTQYF.

This chain connects TRBV7-9 to TRBJ1-2, with D tentatively TRBD1 (5 bases). Germline V gives CDR1 SEHNR, CDR2 FQNEAQ (reference sequence). Trimming removed 5 bases at V and 2 bases at J, with 9 bases between. The CDR3 length is 13 residues. CDR3 loop: CASSTTANYGYTF. The CDR3 DNA sequence: TGTGCCAGCAGCACGACAGCAAACTATGGCTACACCTTC.

The rearrangement uses TRBV19 and TRBJ2-2; D unresolved. Germline CDR1 LNHDA, CDR2 SQIVND (reference sequence). V lost 8 bases and J 3 bases, leaving 4 bases between the germline ends. This CDR3 is 11 amino acids long. CDR3 coding DNA: TGTGCCAGTTCCTACACCGGGGAGCTGTTTTTT. Translation gives CASSYTGELFF.

The chain links TRBV7-3 to TRBJ2-3; tentatively, D is TRBD1 (5 bases). This CDR3 is 14 amino acids long. Germline loops: CDR1 SGHTA, CDR2 FQGTGA. Trimming pared 4 bases from V and 0 bases from J, leaving 8 bases between. The CDR3 DNA sequence: TGTGCCAGCAGCTCCCGACAGAGCACAGATACGCAGTATTTT. Translated, it gives CASSSRQSTDTQYF. The complete variable domain, with remaining parts taken from reference TRBV7-3 and TRBJ2-3, reads GAGVSQTPSNKVTEKGKYVELRCDPISGHTALYWYRQSLGQGPEFLIYFQGTGAADDSGLPNDRFFAVRPEGSVSTLKIQRTERGDSAVYLCASSSRQSTDTQYFGPGTRLTVL.

The chain recombines TRBV30 with TRBJ2-7; D is perhaps TRBD2 (5 bases). Trimming shortened V by 0 bases and J by 9 bases, and 15 bases separated the two germline ends. The CDR3 runs 13 residues. Germline CDR1 GTSNPN, CDR2 SVGIG (reference sequence). The CDR3 loop is CAWSVRRGNGQYF. CDR3 in DNA: TGTGCCTGGAGTGTACGTCGGGGAAATGGGCAGTACTTC. The full variable domain, in which reference TRBV30 and TRBJ2-7 provide the parts outside the CDR3, is SQTIHQWPATLVQPVGSPLSLECTVEGTSNPNLYWYRQAAGRGLQLLFYSVGIGQISSEVPQNLSASRPQDRQFILSSKKLLLSDSGFYLCAWSVRRGNGQYFGPGTRLTVT.

This rearrangement joins TRBV2 to TRBJ1-2; unclear D gene. The CDR3 length is 9 residues. Germline V gives CDR1 SNHLY, CDR2 FYNNEI. V gave up 6 bases and J gave up 14 bases, with 10 bases separating them. This CDR3 is CASRAQITF. As DNA, the CDR3 is TGTGCCAGCAGGGCCCAGATAACCTTC.

This clone was recorded at least ten times. The rearrangement uses TRBV3-1 (or the pseudogene TRBV3-2) and TRBJ1-1, with 7 bases matching TRBD1. The CDR3 runs 13 residues. J lost 4 bases, V lost 5 bases, and 4 bases had no gene match. CDR1 and CDR2 (germline): LGHDT, YNNKEL (reference sequence). The CDR3 region is CASSYRQGTEAFF. DNA of the CDR3: TGTGCCAGCAGCTACAGACAGGGCACTGAAGCTTTCTTT.

The V and J genes are TRBV6-5 and TRBJ2-7; TRBD2 agrees at 9 bases. The CDR3 consists of 15 residues. The junction had 6 bases not matched to a gene; V was cut back by 2 bases and J by 4 bases. The germline V gene encodes CDR1 MNHEY and CDR2 SVGAGI. CDR3 DNA: TGTGCCAGCAGTTACGCGGCTAGCGGGGCGTACGAGCAGTACTTC. This encodes CASSYAASGAYEQYF.

The chain links TRBV7-3 to TRBJ2-3; 7 nucleotides agree with TRBD2. Germline V gives CDR1 SGHTA, CDR2 FQGTGA. V shed 6 bases, J shed 4 bases, and the junction held 7 bases outside the gene matches. This CDR3 has 14 residues. As DNA, the CDR3 is TGTGCCAGCAGTATAAGCGGGAAGGCAGATACGCAGTATTTT. It translates to CASSISGKADTQYF.

This clone was seen once. This chain uses TRBV9 with TRBJ1-2; D may be TRBD1 (5 bases). The CDR3 consists of 16 residues. CDR1 and CDR2 (germline): SGDLS, YYNGEE. V gave up 0 bases and J gave up 2 bases, with 14 bases separating them. The CDR3 loop is CASSVGAGDSNYGYTF. The DNA for the CDR3 is TGTGCCAGCAGCGTAGGGGCTGGAGACAGCAACTATGGCTACACCTTC.

The chain uses TRBV6-2 or TRBV6-3 and TRBJ2-2; D not certain. CDR1 is MNHEY, CDR2 SVGEGT, per germline. The CDR3 sequence is 12 residues long. The V and J ends lost 5 bases and 8 bases respectively, with 9 bases between them. The CDR3 nucleotides read TGTGCCAGCAGTCTACCTATAGGGGAGCTGTTTTTT. Its protein is CASSLPIGELFF.

The CDR3 here is CASSSEGQYYGYTF. CDR3 in DNA: TGCGCCAGCAGCTCCGAGGGACAATACTATGGCTACACCTTC. The chain recombines TRBV5-1 with TRBJ1-2; the D gene is possibly TRBD1 (6 bases). The CDR3 contains 14 residues. Germline V gives CDR1 SGHRS, CDR2 YFSETQ. Trimming pared 3 bases from V and 3 bases from J, leaving 12 bases between.

V is TRBV5-4 and J is TRBJ2-4; tentatively, D is TRBD1 (5 bases). Trimming removed 0 bases from V and 5 bases from J, with 9 bases in between. The CDR3 runs 14 residues. Germline V lookup: CDR1 SGHNT, CDR2 YYREEE (reference sequence). The CDR3: CASSLGQGENIQYF. CDR3 bases: TGTGCCAGCAGCTTGGGTCAGGGTGAAAACATTCAGTACTTC.

The V and J genes are TRBV5-6 and TRBJ1-2; TRBD1 is a possible D gene (6 bases). CDR3 length: 16 amino acids. Per germline, CDR1 SGHDT and CDR2 YYEEEE. V lost 4 bases to trimming and J lost 2 bases, with 18 bases between them. CDR3 in amino acids: CASSTPRGGFNYGYTF. DNA of the CDR3: TGTGCCAGCAGCACCCCGAGGGGGGGTTTCAACTATGGCTACACCTTC.

CDR3 amino acids: CASSKGLAGTYQETQYF. CDR3 nucleotides: TGTGCCAGTAGTAAGGGACTAGCGGGAACGTACCAAGAGACCCAGTACTTC. The chain employs TRBV19 and TRBJ2-5; 13 bases match TRBD2. Germline V gives CDR1 LNHDA, CDR2 SQIVND (reference sequence). CDR3 length: 17 amino acids. V shed 4 bases and J 0 bases; nucleotides not matched to a gene: 5. The variable domain in full, completed from reference TRBV19 and TRBJ2-5, reads DGGITQSPKYLFRKEGQNVTLSCEQNLNHDAMYWYRQDPGQGLRLIYYSQIVNDFQKGDIAEGYSVSREKKESFPLTVTSAQKNPTAFYLCASSKGLAGTYQETQYFGPGTRLLVL.